Sequencing of this TCR beta chain was carried out in a study of blood T cell repertoires in COVID-19. Study at large: The United States, Italy and Spain were the sources of the acute and convalescent COVID-19 samples. PBMCs, B-cell-depleted T cells, or T cells provided the cDNA or gDNA that made up the material.

Methods used by the authors: By means of reference gene primer amplification, nucleated cell counts were estimated. Sequencing was performed with immunoSEQ multiplex PCR; in TCRdb, only in-frame clones are kept and a portion is missing. V, J and clone size reflect that table, while D and trimming were determined from the DNA. The repertoire holds approximately 140,000 clones, with around 90% as singletons. The CDR3 runs 13 residues. With 1 base removed from V and 6 bases from J, the gap between germline ends came to 7 bases. The sample holds a few counts of this clone. This receptor was taken from a woman aged 60 to 75 with active or convalescent COVID-19. The sample was peripheral blood. The chain joins TRBV12-3 or TRBV12-4 to TRBJ1-5, with a tentative D call TRBD1 (6 bases). The CDR3 region is CASSLGGPQPQHF. The CDR3 DNA is TGTGCCAGCAGTTTAGGGGGGCCTCAGCCCCAGCATTTT.